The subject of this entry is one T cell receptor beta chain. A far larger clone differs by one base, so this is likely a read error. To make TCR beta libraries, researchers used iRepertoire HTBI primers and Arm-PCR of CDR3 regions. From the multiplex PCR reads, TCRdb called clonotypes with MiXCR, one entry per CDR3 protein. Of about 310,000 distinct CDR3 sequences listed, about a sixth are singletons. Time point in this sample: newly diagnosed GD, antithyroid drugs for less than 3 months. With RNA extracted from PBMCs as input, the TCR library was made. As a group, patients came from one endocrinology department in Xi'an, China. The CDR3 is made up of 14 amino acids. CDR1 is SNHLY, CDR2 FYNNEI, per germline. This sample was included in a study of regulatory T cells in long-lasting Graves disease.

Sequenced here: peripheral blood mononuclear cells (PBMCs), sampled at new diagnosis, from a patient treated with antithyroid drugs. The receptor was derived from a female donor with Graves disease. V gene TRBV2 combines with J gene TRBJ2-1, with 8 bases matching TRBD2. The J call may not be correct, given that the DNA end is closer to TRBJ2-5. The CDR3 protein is CTSIRGREVETQYF. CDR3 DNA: TGTACCAGCATCCGAGGGCGGGAGGTGGAGACCCAGTACTTC.